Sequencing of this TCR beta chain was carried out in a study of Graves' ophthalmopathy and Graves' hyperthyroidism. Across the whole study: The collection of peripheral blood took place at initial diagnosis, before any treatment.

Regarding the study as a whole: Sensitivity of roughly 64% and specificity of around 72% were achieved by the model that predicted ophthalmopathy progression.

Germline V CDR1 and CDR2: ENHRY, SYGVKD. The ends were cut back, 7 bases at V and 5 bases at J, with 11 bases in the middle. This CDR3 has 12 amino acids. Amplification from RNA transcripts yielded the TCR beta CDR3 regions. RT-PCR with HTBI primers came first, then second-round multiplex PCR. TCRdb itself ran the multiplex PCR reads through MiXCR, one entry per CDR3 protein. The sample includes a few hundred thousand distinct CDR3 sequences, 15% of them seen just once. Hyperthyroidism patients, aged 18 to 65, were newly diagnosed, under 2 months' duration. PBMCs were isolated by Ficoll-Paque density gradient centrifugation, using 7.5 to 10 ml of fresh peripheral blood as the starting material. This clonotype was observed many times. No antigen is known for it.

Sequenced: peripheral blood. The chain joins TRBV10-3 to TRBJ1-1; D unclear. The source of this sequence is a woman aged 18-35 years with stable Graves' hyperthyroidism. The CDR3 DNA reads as TGTGCCATCACTGCAGGCGGAACTGAAGCTTTCTTT. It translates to CAITAGGTEAFF.